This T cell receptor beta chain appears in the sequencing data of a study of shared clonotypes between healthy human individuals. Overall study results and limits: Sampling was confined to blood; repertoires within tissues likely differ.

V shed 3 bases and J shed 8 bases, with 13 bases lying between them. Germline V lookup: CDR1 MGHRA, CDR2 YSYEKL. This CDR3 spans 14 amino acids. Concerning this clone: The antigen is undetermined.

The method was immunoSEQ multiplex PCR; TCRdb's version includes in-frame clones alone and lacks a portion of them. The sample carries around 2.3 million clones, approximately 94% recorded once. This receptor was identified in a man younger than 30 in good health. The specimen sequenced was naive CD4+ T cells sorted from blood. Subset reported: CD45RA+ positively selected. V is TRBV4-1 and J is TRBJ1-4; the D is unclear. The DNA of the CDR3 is TGCGCCAGCAGCCAGTGGAGGCTTGACGAAAAACTGTTTTTT. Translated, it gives CASSQWRLDEKLFF.